The rows below give T cell receptor beta chains drawn from one sample of a study of a mutant IDH1 vaccine in newly diagnosed glioma. Antigen specificity for these receptors is unknown. TCRdb's copy holds only in-frame clones and misses some; the assay was immunoSEQ multiplex PCR. The profile shows approximately 24,000 clones, 60% to 80% of them singletons. Sequencing was performed on PBMCs, taken from a glioma patient whose treatment included an IDH1 peptide vaccine. The receptors stem from a woman aged 18-29 years with glioma. Both conserved end residues are trimmed from each CDR3. Each record gives: CDR3 length, clone size, J gene, V gene, CDR3 protein. A row's size may be missing; if present it is once, few, many or a size class.

13,.,TRBJ2-7,TRBV28,ASSRPSGGTYEQY
17,.,TRBJ2-2,TRBV5-1,ASSLLGPFGTKNTGELF
13,medium-sized,TRBJ1-2,TRBV4-2,ASSASGTGYAGYT
13,.,TRBJ1-2,TRBV18,ASSPPNGDFYGYT
11,once,TRBJ2-7,TRBV29-1,SVEMTERYGQY
13,.,TRBJ2-4,TRBV27,ASSWGRGAKNIQY
11,.,TRBJ2-2,TRBV6-6,ASSLRRDGELF
11,.,TRBJ1-5,TRBV6-5,ASSYAGNQPQH
11,.,TRBJ1-1,TRBV5-6,ASSLGTDRSAF
12,.,TRBJ1-3,TRBV6-5,ASRDLSSGNTIY
12,.,TRBJ2-5,TRBV7-7,ASSPGLAEETQY
15,.,TRBJ2-7,TRBV5-1,ASSLEYSGQGGYEQY
11,.,TRBJ2-1,TRBV14,ASSQWGNNEQF
13,.,TRBJ2-1,TRBV9,ASSDLLAGGNEQF
12,.,TRBJ1-5,TRBV6-5,ASRSGTENQPQH
16,.,TRBJ2-5,TRBV7-9,ASSDTSWGVRALGTQY
15,.,TRBJ1-5,TRBV19,ASSIGDRSFDNQPQH
11,.,TRBJ2-7,TRBV19,ASSAGQGASQY
13,.,TRBJ2-3,TRBV12-5,ASGVGLASTDTQY
12,.,TRBJ2-1,TRBV28,AQGGTNSYNEQF
12,.,TRBJ2-7,TRBV30,AWSRGTASYEQY
14,.,TRBJ2-5,TRBV5-4,ASSLATSGSQETQY
11,few,TRBJ1-1,TRBV5-1,ASSDFLNTEAF
13,few,TRBJ2-3,TRBV14,ASSPRRTLGDTQY
12,few,TRBJ1-2,TRBV5-1,ASSLYSPNYGYT
12,few,TRBJ1-2,TRBV10-3,AISDRLTEYGYT
13,.,TRBJ2-7,TRBV6-5,ASRRGRVEGYEQY
12,.,TRBJ2-7,TRBV5-6,ASSFDRGPYEQY
13,.,TRBJ2-7,TRBV4-1,ASSQGRQGSHEQY
12,few,TRBJ1-5,TRBV7-9,ASSFQGTAQPQH
7,.,TRBJ1-4,TRBV5-1,ASSLKLF
13,.,TRBJ1-2,TRBV6-5,ASSYSSRGGYGYT
13,.,TRBJ1-5,TRBV7-2,ASSFWTGEGQPQH
13,.,TRBJ1-5,TRBV6-6,ASSYIGGRNQPQH
11,.,TRBJ2-3,TRBV10-3,ALSGGDTDTQY
13,few,TRBJ1-4,TRBV29-1,SVVYPTDTNEKLF
13,few,TRBJ1-4,TRBV2,ASSEFLDSGEKLF
13,.,TRBJ1-2,TRBV10-3,AISGRGGDLEGYT
14,.,TRBJ2-3,TRBV7-7,ASSLSWGGSTDTQY
10,.,TRBJ2-3,TRBV7-2,ASSQGLAVQY
13,.,TRBJ1-4,TRBV6-5,ASGQTGGAREKLF
11,few,TRBJ1-5,TRBV19,ASSTKGGQPQH
9,.,TRBJ2-1,TRBV5-6,ASSWYNEQF
10,.,TRBJ2-3,TRBV6-6,ASRDSTDTQY
14,.,TRBJ2-2,TRBV5-8,ASSSRARTNTGELF
13,.,TRBJ2-3,TRBV7-7,ASSVGQGPTDTQY
9,.,TRBJ1-1,TRBV9,ASSVVTEAF
10,.,TRBJ1-1,TRBV30,AWIKLGLEAF
10,.,TRBJ2-7,TRBV5-6,ASSATDYEQY
13,.,TRBJ2-7,TRBV19,ASTTKAGGDYEQY
9,.,TRBJ2-3,TRBV7-9,ASSKADTQY
14,.,TRBJ2-3,TRBV7-2,ASSWNGGGGPDTQY
17,few,TRBJ1-5,TRBV2,ASSEAGRWSTYSNQPQH
11,.,TRBJ2-3,TRBV5-1,ASSWTVGDTQY
12,.,TRBJ1-2,TRBV6-5,ASRDSPADYGYT